Following are 30 T cell receptor beta chains from one sample sequenced in a study of OX40 agonist ivuxolimab in advanced cancers. Measured with immunoSEQ multiplex PCR; TCRdb has only the in-frame clones, and not every one. This sample has some 150,000 clones; 90% occur once, and the top ten carry around 1%. The sequences come from CD4+ or CD8+ T cells sorted from blood, collected in a trial of the OX40 agonist ivuxolimab. These receptors were collected from an adult with an advanced solid tumor such as melanoma, head and neck, liver or kidney cancer.

In regard to this clone: This same CDR3 is encoded by further DNA sequences in the sample. This rearrangement joins TRBV19 to TRBJ1-1, with 7 bases identical to TRBD1. Germline V gene data show CDR1 as LNHDA and CDR2 as SQIVND (reference sequence). The CDR3 length is 14 residues. J was trimmed by 0 bases and V by 6 bases; bases with no gene match: 4. The CDR3 DNA sequence: TGTGCCAGTAGCATTACAGGGGTGAACACTGAAGCTTTCTTT. It is translated as CASSITGVNTEAFF.

The V call is TRBV19, the J call TRBJ1-3; D unclear. The germline V and J ends were trimmed by 3 bases and 0 bases, with 6 bases remaining between them. Per the germline V gene, CDR1 is LNHDA and CDR2 is SQIVND (reference sequence). The length of the CDR3 is 14 residues. As DNA, the CDR3 is TGTGCCAGTAGTATGAAGAGCTCTGGAAACACCATATATTTT. Translating gives CASSMKSSGNTIYF.

The rearrangement links TRBV9 to TRBJ2-7; 7 bases line up with TRBD1. CDR1 is SGDLS, CDR2 YYNGEE, per germline. V was clipped by 0 bases and J by 7 bases; unmatched bases: 10. This CDR3 region has 15 residues. The CDR3 region is CASSVGGTVDFEQYF. DNA for the CDR3: TGTGCCAGCAGCGTAGGGGGGACAGTGGACTTTGAGCAGTACTTC.

J is TRBJ1-1 and V is TRBV6-1; D remains ambiguous. V lost 3 bases, J lost 0 bases, and 11 bases lay in between. CDR1 and CDR2 from the germline V gene are MNHNS and SASEGT. The CDR3 contains 15 residues. The CDR3 DNA reads as TGTGCCAGCAGTGACGTACAGAGAATGAACACTGAAGCTTTCTTT. This sequence encodes CASSDVQRMNTEAFF.

The V and J genes are TRBV15 and TRBJ2-3; 8 bases agree with TRBD1. Germline CDR1 is LNHNV and CDR2 is YYDKDF (reference sequence). CDR3 length: 14 residues. V lost 8 bases and J lost 2; bases outside the gene matches: 6. The CDR3 DNA reads as TGTGCCACCGGTCCGGGACAGGCCACAGATACGCAGTATTTT. Translation gives CATGPGQATDTQYF. The full variable domain, rest sourced from reference TRBV15 and TRBJ2-3, is DAMVIQNPRYQVTQFGKPVTLSCSQTLNHNVMYWYQQKSSQAPKLLFHYYDKDFNNEADTPDNFQSRRPNTSFCFLDIRSPGLGDTAMYLCATGPGQATDTQYFGPGTRLTVL.

The chain uses TRBV11-3 and TRBJ1-1; no definite D call. V was cut by 2 bases and J by 6 bases, with 10 bases left in between. From germline, CDR1 is SGHNT and CDR2 YENEEA. The CDR3 length is 13 residues. This chain's CDR3 is CASSLKRRAEAFF. CDR3 bases: TGTGCCAGCAGCTTAAAGAGGAGAGCTGAAGCTTTCTTT.

This clone was counted a single time. The V gene is TRBV29-1, the J gene TRBJ2-3; 8 bases agree with TRBD2. There are 16 residues in the CDR3. Per germline, CDR1 SQVTM and CDR2 ANQGSEA. J lost 0 bases, V lost 1 base, and 6 bases had no gene match. The CDR3 spells CSVEVGLGRSTDTQYF. The DNA for the CDR3 is TGCAGCGTTGAAGTGGGACTAGGCCGCAGCACAGATACGCAGTATTTT.

In nucleotides, the CDR3 is TGTGCCAGCAGTCTATCTGGAAACACCATATATTTT. It codes for CASSLSGNTIYF. The J gene is TRBJ1-3, the V gene TRBV28; D remains ambiguous. Trimming took off 5 bases at V and 1 base at J, with 3 bases between the two ends. The germline V gene encodes CDR1 MDHEN and CDR2 SYDVKM. The CDR3 contains 12 residues.

The rearrangement uses TRBV21-1 and TRBJ2-7; whether TRBD2, the table's D call, matches the DNA was not checked. TRBV21-1 is recorded as a pseudogene. The CDR3 is made up of 18 amino acids. This CDR3 is CASSKVTGLAGEKYEQYF. CDR3 nucleotide sequence: TGTGCCAGCAGCAAAGTAACGGGACTAGCGGGAGAAAAGTACGAGCAGTACTTC.

The chain employs TRBV9 and TRBJ2-1, with 9 nucleotides matching TRBD2. The CDR3 length is 15 residues. Trimming cost V 4 bases and J 6 bases; bases outside gene matches: 8. From germline, CDR1 is SGDLS and CDR2 YYNGEE. The CDR3 DNA follows: TGTGCCAGCAGCCCAAGAAGTAGCGGGAGCAATGAGCAGTTCTTC. It specifies CASSPRSSGSNEQFF. Full variable domain (remainder filled in from reference TRBV9 and TRBJ2-1): DSGVTQTPKHLITATGQRVTLRCSPRSGDLSVYWYQQSLDQGLQFLIQYYNGEERAKGNILERFSAQQFPDLHSELNLSSLELGDSALYFCASSPRSSGSNEQFFGPGTRLTVL.

The chain combines TRBV5-1 with TRBJ2-7; tentatively, D is TRBD1 (5 bases). This CDR3 is 14 amino acids long. V gave up 0 bases and J gave up 1 base, with 8 bases separating them. The germline gives CDR1 SGHRS, CDR2 YFSETQ. CDR3 coding DNA: TGCGCCAGCAGCTTGGTTCAGGGATCCTACGAGCAGTACTTC. It encodes CASSLVQGSYEQYF.

V is TRBV9 and J is TRBJ2-2; no definite D call. The CDR3 runs 14 residues. V gave up 0 bases and J gave up 2 bases, with 5 bases separating them. Germline V gene lookup returns CDR1 SGDLS and CDR2 YYNGEE. Here the CDR3 reads CASSVGTNTGELFF. The CDR3 nucleotides are TGTGCCAGCAGCGTAGGAACTAACACCGGGGAGCTGTTTTTT. The variable domain in full, with the rest retrieved from reference TRBV9 and TRBJ2-2, is DSGVTQTPKHLITATGQRVTLRCSPRSGDLSVYWYQQSLDQGLQFLIQYYNGEERAKGNILERFSAQQFPDLHSELNLSSLELGDSALYFCASSVGTNTGELFFGEGSRLTVL.

The chain has TRBV6-1 and TRBJ1-1, with D possibly being TRBD1 (5 bases). The V end lost 6 bases, the J end lost 1 base, and 15 bases lay between the germline ends. The germline V gene has CDR1 MNHNS and CDR2 SASEGT. This CDR3 comprises 15 residues. The CDR3 sequence is CASRAGGGRNTEAFF. As DNA, the CDR3 is TGTGCCAGCAGGGCCGGCGGGGGAAGGAACACTGAAGCTTTCTTT.

This chain links TRBV25-1 with TRBJ1-2, with TRBD1 as a possible D gene (5 bases). This CDR3 has 14 amino acids. V was pared by 2 bases and J by 8 bases, with 15 bases between. Germline CDR1 is MGHDK and CDR2 is SYGVNS. CDR3 DNA sequence: TGTGCCAGCAGTGAAACTCTTGGGGCTGGCGGCTACACCTTC. Its translation: CASSETLGAGGYTF.

The table lists this clone with a count of one. This rearrangement joins TRBV19 to TRBJ2-7; TRBD2 is a possible D gene (6 bases). The V gene lost 3 bases and the J gene lost 0 bases, with 12 bases spanning the gap. The CDR3 covers 15 residues. From germline, CDR1 is LNHDA and CDR2 SQIVND (reference sequence). The DNA for the CDR3 is TGTGCCAGTAGTATGGAGGGACGGCCCTCCTACGAGCAGTACTTC. The encoded protein is CASSMEGRPSYEQYF.

This clone was observed a few times. The chain uses TRBV13 and TRBJ2-2, with D perhaps matching TRBD2 (5 bases). Germline CDR1 reads PRHDT; CDR2 reads FYEKMQ (reference sequence). Trimming took off 0 bases at V and 6 bases at J, with 14 bases between the two ends. This CDR3 has 16 amino acids. This CDR3 reads CASSLGLLTRAGELFF. The CDR3 coding sequence is TGTGCCAGCAGCTTAGGGCTCCTCACGAGGGCCGGGGAGCTGTTTTTT.

This chain's CDR3 is CASSLSQVTEAFF. The CDR3 nucleotides are TGTGCCAGCAGCTTATCCCAGGTGACTGAAGCTTTCTTT. The J gene is TRBJ1-1, the V gene TRBV7-3; D uncertain. The germline CDR1 and CDR2 sequences are SGHTA and FQGTGA. The CDR3 consists of 13 residues. Trimming took off 2 bases at V and 5 bases at J, with 9 bases between the two ends.

The genes are TRBV2 and TRBJ2-1, with 10 bases that match TRBD2. V dropped 4 bases and J dropped 8; count of bases not matched to a gene: 8. The CDR3 length is 15 residues. CDR1 is SNHLY and CDR2 is FYNNEI in the germline V gene. The CDR3 DNA is TGTGCCAGCAGTGGGGGGCTAGCGGGAGTAGATGAGCAGTTCTTC. This gives the protein CASSGGLAGVDEQFF.

V usage is TRBV7-3 and J usage is TRBJ2-3, with 7 positions matching TRBD2. Germline loops: CDR1 SGHTA, CDR2 FQGTGA. V dropped 2 bases and J dropped 1; count of bases not matched to a gene: 3. This CDR3 has 15 amino acids. For the CDR3, the DNA is TGTGCCAGCAGCTTAGGGCTAGCGGGCACAGATACGCAGTATTTT. Protein sequence: CASSLGLAGTDTQYF.

The chain couples TRBV29-1 to TRBJ2-2, with 7 bases that match TRBD1. Trimming took 3 bases from V and 0 from J; bases not matched to a gene: 1. The CDR3 extends over 14 amino acids. CDR1 SQVTM and CDR2 ANQGSEA come from the germline V gene. The CDR3 loop reads CSVDQGANTGELFF. The CDR3 coding sequence is TGCAGCGTTGACCAGGGGGCGAACACCGGGGAGCTGTTTTTT.

The chain recombines TRBV5-4 with TRBJ2-3; 9 bases line up with TRBD2. The CDR3 extends over 16 amino acids. Germline CDR1 SGHNT, CDR2 YYREEE (reference sequence). With 4 bases clipped from V and 2 bases from J, the junction kept 8 bases outside the gene matches. This CDR3 is CASSTKREDTTDTQYF. Written as DNA, the CDR3 is TGTGCCAGCAGCACGAAGCGGGAGGACACCACAGATACGCAGTATTTT.

The rearrangement uses TRBV6-1 and TRBJ1-2; TRBD1 matches 8 bases. Germline V CDR1 and CDR2: MNHNS, SASEGT. The CDR3 spans 15 residues. V lost 1 base, J lost 4 bases, and 5 bases stayed unmatched. The CDR3: CASSEGTGGLYGYTF. CDR3 DNA: TGTGCCAGCAGTGAAGGAACAGGGGGTCTCTATGGCTACACCTTC.

The chain uses TRBV11-2 and TRBJ1-4, with 9 bases that match TRBD1. There are 14 residues in the CDR3. The ends lost 5 bases at V and 5 bases at J; junction bases unmatched: 3. Germline V gene data show CDR1 as SGHAT and CDR2 as FQNNGV. The CDR3 DNA reads as TGTGCCAGCAGCCTCGGGACAGGGAATGAAAAACTGTTTTTT. The encoded protein is CASSLGTGNEKLFF.

The chain links TRBV19 to TRBJ2-1; tentatively, D is TRBD1 (5 bases). The V and J ends lost 8 bases and 9 bases respectively, with 14 bases between them. From germline, CDR1 is LNHDA and CDR2 SQIVND (reference sequence). This CDR3 has 12 residues. The CDR3 loop is CASGDSRSEQFF. The CDR3 DNA reads TGTGCCAGTGGCGACAGTAGGAGTGAGCAGTTCTTC.

The chain has TRBV5-1 and TRBJ2-1, with 11 bases that match TRBD2. The germline gives CDR1 SGHRS, CDR2 YFSETQ. The CDR3 sequence is 15 residues long. Trimming at V came to 4 bases and at J to 5 bases, leaving 5 bases not matched to a gene. Here the CDR3 reads CASSATSGTHNEQFF. In nucleotides, the CDR3 is TGCGCCAGCAGCGCGACTAGCGGGACGCACAATGAGCAGTTCTTC.

The rearrangement links TRBV7-3 to TRBJ1-1; D ambiguous. This CDR3 is 13 amino acids long. CDR1 SGHTA and CDR2 FQGTGA come from the germline V gene. V was pared by 1 base and J by 1 base, with 4 bases between. The CDR3 loop reads CASSLSANTEAFF. In DNA form, the CDR3 reads TGTGCCAGCAGCTTAAGTGCGAACACTGAAGCTTTCTTT.

The chain is built from TRBV5-1 and TRBJ1-3, with D unclear. Germline CDR1 reads SGHRS; CDR2 reads YFSETQ. The CDR3 loop spans 12 amino acids. Trimming cost V 0 bases and J 7 bases, with 5 bases left between them. As DNA, the CDR3 is TGCGCCAGCAGCTTGGAAGCGAACACCATATATTTT. This gives the protein CASSLEANTIYF. Full variable domain (remainder filled in from reference TRBV5-1 and TRBJ1-3): KAGVTQTPRYLIKTRGQQVTLSCSPISGHRSVSWYQQTPGQGLQFLFEYFSETQRNKGNFPGRFSGRQFSNSRSEMNVSTLELGDSALYLCASSLEANTIYFGEGSWLTVV.

The chain links TRBV10-3 to TRBJ2-2, with 9 bases aligning to TRBD1. CDR1 is ENHRY, CDR2 SYGVKD, per germline. V dropped 6 bases and J dropped 6; count of bases not matched to a gene: 11. CDR3 length: 16 amino acids. DNA of the CDR3: TGTGCCATCAGCTTAATCGGGACAGGGCAGGCCGGGGAGCTGTTTTTT. As protein: CAISLIGTGQAGELFF.

J is TRBJ1-5 and V is TRBV12-5; a weak D match, TRBD1 (5 bases). Trimming shortened V by 9 bases and J by 4 bases, and 13 bases separated the two germline ends. Germline V gene sequence: CDR1 LGHNT, CDR2 FRNRAP. The CDR3 extends over 13 amino acids. CDR3 amino acids: CASGAGGNQPQHF. CDR3 DNA: TGTGCTAGCGGGGCGGGGGGAAATCAGCCCCAGCATTTT.

The CDR3 nucleotides are TGTGCCATCTCGCCCAGGGGGCATACTAGCGGGGTTGGGTCCAGAATCAGCTCCTACAATGAGCAGTTCTTC. Its protein is CAISPRGHTSGVGSRISSYNEQFF. The rearrangement uses TRBV10-3 and TRBJ2-1, with TRBD2 identical over 10 bases. The CDR3 is made up of 24 amino acids. The trim removed 8 bases at V and 0 bases at J, leaving 31 bases unmatched. Germline V gene sequence: CDR1 ENHRY, CDR2 SYGVKD.